The 18 T cell receptor beta chains below come from one sample, sequenced in a study of technical replicates of blood from a handful of donors. The protocol was immunoSEQ multiplex PCR, while the TCRdb copy is restricted to in-frame clones and leaves out a portion. This sample has about 61,000 clones, with around 97% found just once. Material for sequencing was T cells isolated from PBMCs. The source is a human donor in good health.

Worth noting for this clone: A junction boundary mismatches the germline segment, possibly from a read error. The chain has TRBV9 and TRBJ2-3, with 8 positions matching TRBD2. The length of the CDR3 is 12 residues. CDR1 is SGDLS, CDR2 YYNGEE, per germline. CDR3 DNA: TGTGCCAGCAGCGTAGGGACTAGCCCGCCGAATTTT. Amino acids: CASSVGTSPPNF. Using reference TRBV9 and TRBJ2-3 for the parts outside the CDR3, the full variable domain is DSGVTQTPKHLITATGQRVTLRCSPRSGDLSVYWYQQSLDQGLQFLIQYYNGEERAKGNILERFSAQQFPDLHSELNLSSLELGDSALYFCASSVGTSPPNFGPGTRLTVL.

The chain couples TRBV5-1 to TRBJ2-1; tentatively, D is TRBD1 (5 bases). The V and J ends lost 1 base and 6 bases respectively, with 11 bases between them. The CDR3 is 14 residues long. Germline CDR1 SGHRS, CDR2 YFSETQ. The CDR3 spells CASSLFGRVNEQFF. CDR3 coding DNA: TGCGCCAGCAGCTTGTTTGGCAGGGTCAATGAGCAGTTCTTC.

The chain is built from TRBV6-6 and TRBJ2-2, with D unresolved. Germline assignment: CDR1 MNHNY and CDR2 SVGAGI (reference sequence). The CDR3 runs 13 residues. Deletions cut 6 bases from V and 5 bases from J, with 10 bases between. The CDR3 DNA follows: TGTGCCAGCAGCCCACTCCAAACCGGGGAGCTGTTTTTT. Amino acid sequence: CASSPLQTGELFF.

The rearrangement links TRBV5-1 to TRBJ1-1; D perhaps matches TRBD1 (6 bases). V was trimmed by 0 bases and J by 4 bases, leaving 10 bases between them. CDR1 and CDR2 (germline): SGHRS, YFSETQ. The CDR3 consists of 14 residues. CDR3 DNA: TGCGCCAGCAGCTTGGAACAGGGCAGCACTGAAGCTTTCTTT. Translating gives CASSLEQGSTEAFF. The whole variable domain, filled in from reference TRBV5-1 and TRBJ1-1, reads KAGVTQTPRYLIKTRGQQVTLSCSPISGHRSVSWYQQTPGQGLQFLFEYFSETQRNKGNFPGRFSGRQFSNSRSEMNVSTLELGDSALYLCASSLEQGSTEAFFGQGTRLTVV.

This chain connects TRBV6-1 to TRBJ1-6, with D tentatively TRBD1 (5 bases). The CDR3 runs to 16 residues. Trimming shortened V by 2 bases and J by 0 bases, and 8 bases separated the two germline ends. Germline CDR1 and CDR2: MNHNS and SASEGT. The CDR3 region is CASSEWGFSYNSPLHF. CDR3 nucleotides: TGTGCCAGCAGTGAATGGGGCTTCTCCTATAATTCACCCCTCCACTTT.

As concerns this clone: This sample also contains other DNA sequences that code for the same CDR3. CDR3 sequence (DNA): TGTGCCAGCAGTGACAATAGCAATCAGCCCCAGCATTTT. The encoded protein is CASSDNSNQPQHF. The chain is built from TRBV6-1 and TRBJ1-5; D is unclear. The CDR3 runs to 13 residues. Germline loops: CDR1 MNHNS, CDR2 SASEGT. V was shortened by 3 bases and J by 0 bases, with 3 bases between the two germline ends.

The chain couples TRBV27 to TRBJ1-2, with 8 positions matching TRBD1. The CDR3 consists of 17 residues. CDR1 and CDR2 from the germline V gene are MNHEY and SMNVEV (reference sequence). V was pared by 4 bases and J by 1 base, with 11 bases of the junction left unmatched. DNA of the CDR3: TGTGCCAGCAGTTATTTGACCGGACAGGGACGTAACTATGGCTACACCTTC. This translates into CASSYLTGQGRNYGYTF.

The genes are TRBV18 and TRBJ2-7; TRBD1 might be the D (6 bases). The germline gives CDR1 KGHSH, CDR2 LQKENI. CDR3 length equals 15 residues. Trimming stripped 0 bases from V and 1 base from J, with 10 bases between. For the CDR3, the DNA is TGTGCCAGCTCACCACCCGGACAGCAGTCCTACGAGCAGTACTTC. Its protein is CASSPPGQQSYEQYF.

This clone is a singleton in its sample. The chain combines TRBV6-5 with TRBJ2-7, with D possibly being TRBD1 (5 bases). There are 14 residues in the CDR3. The germline V gene has CDR1 MNHEY and CDR2 SVGAGI. Trimming removed 5 bases from V and 3 bases from J, with 14 bases in between. In DNA form, the CDR3 reads TGTGCCAGCAGTCCTAGACAGACGTTCTACGAGCAGTACTTC. The encoded protein is CASSPRQTFYEQYF.

The V and J genes are TRBV4-1 and TRBJ1-1, with D unresolved. Trimming cost V 1 base and J 0 bases, with 6 bases left between them. There are 14 residues in the CDR3. CDR1 is MGHRA and CDR2 is YSYEKL in the germline V gene. CDR3 nucleotides: TGCGCCAGCAGCCAAGTGAAGCTGAACACTGAAGCTTTCTTT. It yields the protein CASSQVKLNTEAFF.

The CDR3 DNA reads TGTGCCGTAGTCGCGGTGAACACTGAAGCTTTCTTT. As protein: CAVVAVNTEAFF. This chain connects TRBV19 to TRBJ1-1; D is undetermined. Trimming removed 11 bases at V and 0 bases at J, with 10 bases between. The CDR3 has 12 amino acids. Per germline, CDR1 LNHDA and CDR2 SQIVND (reference sequence).

This clone was counted a single time. This chain uses TRBV5-4 with TRBJ2-7; maybe TRBD1 (5 bases). The CDR3 extends over 17 amino acids. Between the trimmed V and J ends, which lost 1 base and 5 bases, there was a span of 22 bases. The germline V gene encodes CDR1 SGHNT and CDR2 YYREEE (reference sequence). CDR3 sequence reads: CASSLNSRIAGLDEQYF. In DNA, the CDR3 is TGTGCCAGCAGCTTGAACTCTCGAATCGCAGGGCTCGACGAGCAGTACTTC.

Notes on this clone: The sample carries other DNA sequences with the same CDR3. This chain uses TRBV5-1 with TRBJ1-1; D remains unclear. CDR1 is SGHRS, CDR2 YFSETQ, per germline. The CDR3 covers 11 residues. V lost 0 bases to trimming and J lost 7 bases, with 4 bases between them. This CDR3 reads CASSLDSEAFF. The CDR3 bases are TGCGCCAGCAGCTTGGATAGTGAAGCTTTCTTT.

V gene TRBV10-1 combines with J gene TRBJ2-1; D remains unclear. The CDR3 length is 14 residues. CDR1 and CDR2 from the germline V gene are WNHNN and SYGVQD (reference sequence). Between the trimmed V and J ends, which lost 4 bases and 4 bases, there was a span of 11 bases. CDR3 residues: CASSADEAYNEQFF. DNA of the CDR3: TGCGCCAGCAGTGCCGATGAGGCTTACAATGAGCAGTTCTTC.

The chain is built from TRBV6-5 and TRBJ2-2; D call uncertain. CDR1 MNHEY and CDR2 SVGAGI come from the germline V gene. CDR3 length: 15 amino acids. V lost 8 bases to trimming and J lost 2 bases, with 15 bases between them. DNA of the CDR3: TGTGCCAGCTTTAAAACGACTCCTAACACCGGGGAGCTGTTTTTT. This encodes CASFKTTPNTGELFF.

This chain connects TRBV7-9 to TRBJ2-7; no clear D gene. Looked up from germline, CDR1 is SEHNR and CDR2 is FQNEAQ (reference sequence). V gave up 1 base and J gave up 0 bases, with 4 bases separating them. CDR3 length: 13 amino acids. CDR3 sequence: CASSLVASYEQYF. The CDR3 region has the DNA TGTGCCAGCAGCTTAGTAGCCTCCTACGAGCAGTACTTC. Full variable domain (missing parts from reference TRBV7-9 and TRBJ2-7): DTGVSQNPRHKITKRGQNVTFRCDPISEHNRLYWYRQTLGQGPEFLTYFQNEAQLEKSRLLSDRFSAERPKGSFSTLEIQRTEQGDSAMYLCASSLVASYEQYFGPGTRLTVT.

This rearrangement joins TRBV9 to TRBJ2-7; D is unclear. Per germline, CDR1 SGDLS and CDR2 YYNGEE. With 3 bases removed from V and 8 bases from J, the gap between germline ends came to 12 bases. The CDR3 runs 12 residues. CDR3 bases: TGTGCCAGCAGCGCAGGAACAGCTCAGCAGTACTTC. Amino acids: CASSAGTAQQYF. The variable domain in full, completed from reference TRBV9 and TRBJ2-7, reads DSGVTQTPKHLITATGQRVTLRCSPRSGDLSVYWYQQSLDQGLQFLIQYYNGEERAKGNILERFSAQQFPDLHSELNLSSLELGDSALYFCASSAGTAQQYFGPGTRLTVT.

This clone was recorded once. This CDR3 reads CASSRIPYEQYF. The CDR3 DNA follows: TGTGCCAGCAGCAGGATACCCTACGAGCAGTACTTC. The gene calls are TRBV2 and TRBJ2-7; D call uncertain. The CDR3 totals 12 residues. CDR1 and CDR2 from the germline V gene are SNHLY and FYNNEI. Trimming shortened V by 6 bases and J by 2 bases, and 8 bases separated the two germline ends.